The 26 T cell receptor beta chains listed next were all sequenced from one sample in a study of blood T cell repertoires in COVID-19. Profiling relied on immunoSEQ multiplex PCR, and the TCRdb table lists in-frame clones only, not all of them. The repertoire has 140,000 or so clones, roughly 80% of them found once; the top ten carry under 10%. Input material: peripheral blood. The source of these receptors is a man aged 45 to 65 with active or convalescent COVID-19.

The V call is TRBV25-1, the J call TRBJ1-5, with 7 bases aligning to TRBD1. Looked up from germline, CDR1 is MGHDK and CDR2 is SYGVNS. V gave up 11 bases and J gave up 0 bases; unmatched junction bases: 4. This CDR3 region has 13 residues. CDR3 sequence (DNA): TGTGCCCCGGACAGGTATAGCAATCAGCCCCAGCATTTT. It encodes CAPDRYSNQPQHF.

In its sample, this clone was seen once. The V call is TRBV4-2, the J call TRBJ2-3, with D possibly TRBD2 on 5 matching bases. V shed 1 base and J shed 2 bases, with 13 bases lying between them. The CDR3 runs 16 residues. Germline CDR1 and CDR2: LGHNA and YNFKEQ. The CDR3 nucleotides read TGTGCCAGCAGCCAAGCCCTCAGCGGAGACACAGATACGCAGTATTTT. Residues: CASSQALSGDTDTQYF.

This chain uses TRBV28 with TRBJ2-1; TRBD2 agrees at 7 bases. The CDR3 covers 13 residues. Germline V gene data show CDR1 as MDHEN and CDR2 as SYDVKM. V dropped 5 bases and J dropped 4; count of bases not matched to a gene: 2. CDR3: CASSKAGYNEQFF. As DNA, the CDR3 is TGTGCCAGCAGTAAAGCGGGATACAATGAGCAGTTCTTC.

This clone was counted a single time. This specimen includes other DNA sequences encoding the same CDR3. V usage is TRBV5-1 and J usage is TRBJ2-7, with 7 bases aligning to TRBD1. The CDR3 runs 14 residues. After removal of 4 bases from V and 3 bases from J, the junction contained 7 bases not matched to a gene. Germline values: CDR1 SGHRS, CDR2 YFSETQ. CDR3 sequence reads: CASSRQGGGYEQYF. In nucleotides, the CDR3 is TGCGCCAGCAGCAGACAGGGCGGAGGCTACGAGCAGTACTTC. The variable domain in full, completed from reference TRBV5-1 and TRBJ2-7, reads KAGVTQTPRYLIKTRGQQVTLSCSPISGHRSVSWYQQTPGQGLQFLFEYFSETQRNKGNFPGRFSGRQFSNSRSEMNVSTLELGDSALYLCASSRQGGGYEQYFGPGTRLTVT.

The chain links TRBV7-2 to TRBJ2-7; 7 positions agree with TRBD2. The CDR3 consists of 14 residues. The V segment lost 3 bases and the J segment 2 bases; nucleotides outside the gene matches: 4. Germline V gene sequence: CDR1 SGHTA, CDR2 FQGNSA. CDR3 DNA sequence: TGTGCCAGCAGCTTGAGCGGGATAGCCTACGAGCAGTACTTC. Its protein is CASSLSGIAYEQYF.

The CDR3 reads CASSLESGHARGGELFF. The CDR3 DNA follows: TGTGCCAGCAGCTTAGAATCGGGCCATGCCAGGGGCGGGGAGCTGTTTTTT. The rearrangement joins TRBV11-2 to TRBJ2-2, with a weak D call TRBD1 (6 bases). V gave up 0 bases and J gave up 7 bases, with 18 bases separating them. In germline, CDR1 is SGHAT, CDR2 FQNNGV. CDR3 length: 17 amino acids.

This chain uses TRBV6-6 with TRBJ2-3; D is perhaps TRBD2 (6 bases). CDR1 MNHNY and CDR2 SVGAGI come from the germline V gene (reference sequence). The CDR3 is made up of 15 amino acids. Trimming removed 7 bases at V and 1 base at J, with 15 bases between. Here the CDR3 reads CASTAGGIRTDTQYF. The CDR3 region has the DNA TGTGCCAGCACTGCCGGCGGGATCCGCACAGATACGCAGTATTTT.

This sequence joins TRBV13 and TRBJ2-7, with a possible D match to TRBD2 (5 bases). Trimming left V 5 bases short and J 3 bases short, with 11 bases between. Germline V gives CDR1 PRHDT, CDR2 FYEKMQ (reference sequence). This CDR3 is 13 amino acids long. In DNA, the CDR3 is TGTGCCAGCAGCCGAGGGTCCCTCTACGAGCAGTACTTC. Protein: CASSRGSLYEQYF.

V is TRBV4-1 and J is TRBJ1-5; 9 nucleotides agree with TRBD1. With 1 base clipped from V and 11 bases from J, the junction kept 9 bases outside the gene matches. This CDR3 is 15 amino acids long. Looked up from germline, CDR1 is MGHRA and CDR2 is YSYEKL. CDR3 protein: CASSQAPGQGRTQHF. CDR3 bases: TGCGCCAGCAGCCAAGCCCCGGGACAGGGAAGGACCCAGCATTTT.

In its sample, this clone was seen a few times. The chain has TRBV7-9 and TRBJ1-4; TRBD1 might be the D (5 bases). V was trimmed by 1 base and J by 8 bases, leaving 14 bases between them. CDR1 is SEHNR, CDR2 FQNEAQ, per germline (reference sequence). The CDR3 contains 15 residues. Here the CDR3 DNA reads TGTGCCAGCAGCTTAGTAACTGGGGCGCGGGAAAAACTGTTTTTT. Its protein product is CASSLVTGAREKLFF. The entire variable domain, with the rest obtained from reference TRBV7-9 and TRBJ1-4, is as follows: DTGVSQNPRHKITKRGQNVTFRCDPISEHNRLYWYRQTLGQGPEFLTYFQNEAQLEKSRLLSDRFSAERPKGSFSTLEIQRTEQGDSAMYLCASSLVTGAREKLFFGSGTQLSVL.

V is TRBV7-3 and J is TRBJ2-7; 12 bases agree with TRBD2. This CDR3 is 16 amino acids long. Germline CDR1 SGHTA, CDR2 FQGTGA. V dropped 5 bases and J dropped 5; count of bases not matched to a gene: 10. This CDR3 reads CASSHYRLAGADEQYF. In DNA form, the CDR3 reads TGTGCCAGCAGCCATTACAGACTAGCGGGAGCCGACGAGCAGTACTTC.

The chain employs TRBV11-2 and TRBJ2-1; D might be TRBD2 (6 bases). The CDR3 extends over 14 amino acids. V was trimmed by 8 bases and J by 4 bases, leaving 15 bases between them. The germline V gene has CDR1 SGHAT and CDR2 FQNNGV. CDR3 sequence (DNA): TGTGCCAGCTTTCTTAGCGGACCATACAATGAGCAGTTCTTC. Translated: CASFLSGPYNEQFF.

The chain employs TRBV11-3 and TRBJ1-5; 8 nucleotides line up with TRBD1. This CDR3 region has 17 residues. With 3 bases clipped from V and 1 base from J, the junction kept 8 bases outside the gene matches. In germline, CDR1 is SGHNT, CDR2 YENEEA. The CDR3 nucleotides are TGTGCCAGCAGCTTCAAAGGCCAGGGGGCCAGCAATCAGCCCCAGCATTTT. It codes for CASSFKGQGASNQPQHF. Full variable domain (outside the CDR3, taken from reference TRBV11-3 and TRBJ1-5): EAGVVQSPRYKIIEKKQPVAFWCNPISGHNTLYWYLQNLGQGPELLIRYENEEAVDDSQLPKDRFSAERLKGVDSTLKIQPAELGDSAVYLCASSFKGQGASNQPQHFGDGTRLSIL.

This clone was observed a few times. The chain carries TRBV19 and TRBJ1-1; 7 positions match TRBD1. Trimming took 3 bases from V and 3 from J; bases not matched to a gene: 1. The CDR3 loop spans 13 amino acids. CDR1 is LNHDA and CDR2 is SQIVND in the germline V gene (reference sequence). CDR3 amino acids: CASSIQGDTEAFF. In nucleotides, the CDR3 is TGTGCCAGTAGTATTCAGGGGGACACTGAAGCTTTCTTT.

The rearrangement uses TRBV19 and TRBJ2-1; TRBD1 matches at 9 bases. Germline values: CDR1 LNHDA, CDR2 SQIVND (reference sequence). With V trimmed by 6 bases and J by 3 bases, 24 bases remained unmatched. The length of the CDR3 is 21 residues. The CDR3 here is CASRDQTGGRYPWDYYNEQFF. In nucleotides, the CDR3 is TGTGCCAGTAGAGACCAGACAGGGGGTAGATACCCGTGGGACTACTACAATGAGCAGTTCTTC.

The chain has TRBV30 and TRBJ1-2; no clear D gene. The CDR3 contains 12 residues. Germline-derived CDR1 and CDR2 are GTSNPN and SVGIG (reference sequence). The V end lost 2 bases, the J end lost 4 bases, and 8 bases lay between the germline ends. Here the CDR3 DNA reads TGTGCCTGGAGTAGATACAGCTATGGCTACACCTTC. It yields the protein CAWSRYSYGYTF.

The chain couples TRBV5-1 to TRBJ2-5; D is perhaps TRBD1 (6 bases). Trimming pared 4 bases from V and 3 bases from J, leaving 16 bases between. This CDR3 has 15 residues. Germline loops: CDR1 SGHRS, CDR2 YFSETQ. CDR3 protein: CASSAPGDAEETQYF. The CDR3, as DNA: TGCGCCAGCAGCGCTCCAGGGGATGCAGAAGAGACCCAGTACTTC.

The gene calls are TRBV5-1 and TRBJ2-1; perhaps TRBD1 as D (6 bases). Germline V CDR1 and CDR2: SGHRS, YFSETQ. CDR3 length: 15 amino acids. Trimming pared 2 bases from V and 3 bases from J, leaving 12 bases between. CDR3 protein: CASSFAGGYYNEQFF. Written as DNA, the CDR3 is TGCGCCAGCAGCTTTGCTGGGGGCTACTACAATGAGCAGTTCTTC. Full variable domain (outside the CDR3, taken from reference TRBV5-1 and TRBJ2-1): KAGVTQTPRYLIKTRGQQVTLSCSPISGHRSVSWYQQTPGQGLQFLFEYFSETQRNKGNFPGRFSGRQFSNSRSEMNVSTLELGDSALYLCASSFAGGYYNEQFFGPGTRLTVL.

Only one count was recorded for this clone. The chain has TRBV28 and TRBJ1-6; 8 bases are shared with TRBD1. Germline V gene lookup returns CDR1 MDHEN and CDR2 SYDVKM. V shed 5 bases, J shed 5 bases, and the junction held 8 bases outside the gene matches. The CDR3 is 16 amino acids. CDR3 in DNA: TGTGCCAGCAGTCCCCCGGACAGGGTAAATAATTCACCCCTCCACTTT. It yields the protein CASSPPDRVNNSPLHF.

This clone was seen only once. Within the sample, other DNA sequences also encode this same CDR3. This chain uses TRBV29-1 with TRBJ1-5; 9 positions match TRBD1. CDR3 length: 13 amino acids. Germline V gene sequence: CDR1 SQVTM, CDR2 ANQGSEA. Trimming removed 5 bases from V and 4 bases from J; junction bases left unmatched: 3. CDR3 in amino acids: CSVSDRGNQPQHF. In DNA, the CDR3 is TGCAGCGTTTCGGACAGGGGAAATCAGCCCCAGCATTTT.

In DNA form, the CDR3 reads TGTGCCAGCAGCCTCAGGGGGATAACCTACAATGAGCAGTTCTTC. Protein product: CASSLRGITYNEQFF. The chain combines TRBV13 with TRBJ2-1; the match to TRBD1 covers 7 bases. V was clipped by 5 bases and J by 2 bases; unmatched bases: 6. Germline CDR1 reads PRHDT; CDR2 reads FYEKMQ (reference sequence). The CDR3 totals 15 residues.

The V and J genes are TRBV10-3 and TRBJ2-7, with TRBD1 matching 7 bases. The V and J ends lost 4 bases and 3 bases, in that order; junction bases with no gene match: 6. Germline V lookup: CDR1 ENHRY, CDR2 SYGVKD. There are 14 residues in the CDR3. The CDR3 bases are TGTGCCATCAGTGTGACAGGGATGGACTACGAGCAGTACTTC. This encodes CAISVTGMDYEQYF.

V is TRBV7-9 and J is TRBJ2-3; 9 bases fit TRBD1. The CDR3 spans 15 residues. V was pared by 3 bases and J by 0 bases, with 1 base of the junction left unmatched. CDR1 is SEHNR and CDR2 is FQNEAQ in the germline V gene (reference sequence). The CDR3 DNA follows: TGTGCCAGCAGCTTGGGGACAGGGAGCACAGATACGCAGTATTTT. This gives the protein CASSLGTGSTDTQYF.

The chain carries TRBV5-5 and TRBJ2-7, with 9 bases fitting TRBD2. CDR3 size: 15 residues. V shed 4 bases and J 2 bases; nucleotides not matched to a gene: 7. Looked up from germline, CDR1 is SGHKS and CDR2 is YYEKEE (reference sequence). Here the CDR3 reads CASSPPGLAPYEQYF. CDR3 DNA: TGTGCCAGCAGCCCCCCGGGACTAGCTCCCTACGAGCAGTACTTC.

This clone was found a few times. This rearrangement joins TRBV18 to TRBJ2-5; 11 nucleotides align to TRBD1. The germline V gene encodes CDR1 KGHSH and CDR2 LQKENI. The CDR3 is 16 residues long. V trimming: 3 bases; J trimming: 4 bases; junction bases outside the gene matches: 7. CDR3 sequence (DNA): TGTGCCAGCTCACCGTGGGACAGGGGGTCTGGAGAGACCCAGTACTTC. Its protein product is CASSPWDRGSGETQYF. The full variable domain, with the rest looked up from reference TRBV18 and TRBJ2-5, is NAGVMQNPRHLVRRRGQEARLRCSPMKGHSHVYWYRQLPEEGLKFMVYLQKENIIDESGMPKERFSAEFPKEGPSILRIQQVVRGDSAAYFCASSPWDRGSGETQYFGPGTRLLVL.

The rearrangement joins TRBV11-2 to TRBJ2-7, with 7 positions matching TRBD1. Germline CDR1 is SGHAT and CDR2 is FQNNGV. The CDR3 covers 15 residues. J was trimmed by 0 bases and V by 5 bases; bases with no gene match: 7. This chain's CDR3 is CASSLDRAHSYEQYF. The CDR3 DNA is TGTGCCAGCAGCCTCGACAGGGCGCACTCCTACGAGCAGTACTTC.